Listed here are 8 T cell receptor beta chains from one sample, sequenced in a study of cytomegalovirus exposure and HLA in healthy donors. Vbeta (60) and Jbeta (13) primers were used in the PCR. Method: immunoSEQ multiplex PCR; TCRdb's copy keeps in-frame clones and lacks some. The profile shows some 250,000 clones, more than 75% of them singletons. The sequenced material came from PBMCs. These receptors came from a woman aged 40 to 50 in good health and CMV-seropositive.

This clone showed up just a few times. The chain has TRBV7-2 and TRBJ2-2, with a possible D match to TRBD1 (6 bases). The V gene's germline CDR1 is SGHTA and CDR2 FQGNSA. Trimming took 5 bases from V and 3 from J, leaving 10 bases between them. There are 14 residues in the CDR3. The DNA of the CDR3 is TGTGCCAGCAGCACCAGACAGGACACCGGGGAGCTGTTTTTT. It is translated as CASSTRQDTGELFF. The whole variable domain, filled in from reference TRBV7-2 and TRBJ2-2, reads GAGVSQSPSNKVTEKGKDVELRCDPISGHTALYWYRQSLGQGLEFLIYFQGNSAPDKSGLPSDRFSAERTGGSVSTLTIQRTQQEDSAVYLCASSTRQDTGELFFGEGSRLTVL.

The chain uses TRBV5-6 and TRBJ2-2, with D unclear. CDR3 length: 14 amino acids. Trimming removed 1 base from V and 5 bases from J, with 9 bases in between. Germline values: CDR1 SGHDT, CDR2 YYEEEE. For the CDR3, the DNA is TGTGCCAGCAGCTTGTTTACGCGTACCGGGGAGCTGTTTTTT. Protein: CASSLFTRTGELFF.

This chain connects TRBV5-1 to TRBJ1-1; weak D call: TRBD1 (5 bases). The CDR3 totals 13 residues. The V end lost 10 bases, the J end lost 0 bases, and 13 bases lay between the germline ends. Germline CDR1 and CDR2: SGHRS and YFSETQ. CDR3 sequence: CASMGGLNTEAFF. The CDR3 DNA is TGCGCCTCGATGGGGGGGTTGAACACTGAAGCTTTCTTT.

The chain is built from TRBV7-9 and TRBJ1-4, with a weak D call TRBD1 (5 bases). This CDR3 comprises 15 residues. V dropped 3 bases and J dropped 4 bases, with 12 bases sitting between them. Germline CDR1 is SEHNR and CDR2 is FQNEAQ (reference sequence). The CDR3 DNA follows: TGTGCCAGCAGCTTGGATGGGGGGGTTAATGAAAAACTGTTTTTT. Protein sequence: CASSLDGGVNEKLFF.

V is TRBV6-5 and J is TRBJ1-2; TRBD1 agrees at 9 bases. The germline V gene has CDR1 MNHEY and CDR2 SVGAGI. This CDR3 has 15 residues. J was trimmed by 5 bases and V by 5 bases; bases with no gene match: 9. The CDR3 sequence is CASSPRTGVEYGYTF. The DNA of the CDR3 is TGTGCCAGCAGTCCCCGGACAGGGGTTGAATATGGCTACACCTTC.

Details on this clone: Other DNA variants within this sample encode the same CDR3. This sequence joins TRBV5-1 and TRBJ1-1; D is possibly TRBD1 (5 bases). Trimming took off 0 bases at V and 1 base at J, with 10 bases between the two ends. CDR1 is SGHRS, CDR2 YFSETQ, per germline. This CDR3 spans 15 amino acids. CDR3 in amino acids: CASSLDGQGNTEAFF. Here the CDR3 DNA reads TGCGCCAGCAGCTTGGATGGTCAGGGGAACACTGAAGCTTTCTTT.

The genes are TRBV5-6 and TRBJ1-5; 7 bases map to TRBD1. After removal of 7 bases from V and 3 bases from J, the junction contained 7 bases not matched to a gene. The CDR3 sequence is 14 residues long. The V gene's germline CDR1 is SGHDT and CDR2 YYEEEE. For the CDR3, the DNA is TGTGCCAGCTCTACTGGACAGGCCAATCAGCCCCAGCATTTT. This encodes CASSTGQANQPQHF.

V gene TRBV4-1 combines with J gene TRBJ1-1, with D possibly being TRBD1 (6 bases). Germline V gene data show CDR1 as MGHRA and CDR2 as YSYEKL. The CDR3 runs to 16 residues. V dropped 4 bases and J dropped 0 bases, with 15 bases sitting between them. The CDR3 reads CASSRIHDRLNTEAFF. The CDR3, as DNA: TGCGCCAGCAGCCGAATTCACGACAGGCTGAACACTGAAGCTTTCTTT.